Listed below are T cell receptor beta chains from one sample, sequenced in a study of blood T cell repertoires in COVID-19. Sequencing was performed with immunoSEQ multiplex PCR; in TCRdb, only in-frame clones are kept and a portion is missing. The sample has around 140,000 clones, about four fifths seen once. The sequenced sample was peripheral blood. The receptors were sampled from a human donor with acute or convalescent COVID-19. The donor label of this sample is uncertain. CDR3s include the opening cysteine and the closing phenylalanine or tryptophan. The order of the fields is V gene, J gene, D gene, CDR3 length, clone size, CDR3 protein, CDR3 DNA. D genes are given only for firm matches. Size tells how often a clone was seen (once, few, many) or the class of an expanded clone, and some rows leave it out.

v_call: TRBV29-1
j_call: TRBJ1-1
d_call: NA
cdr3_length: 14
clone_size: NA
cdr3_aa: CSIQNRVQNTEAFF
cdr3_nt: TGCAGCATCCAAAACAGGGTACAGAACACTGAAGCTTTCTTT

v_call: TRBV4-3
j_call: TRBJ1-2
d_call: NA
cdr3_length: 15
clone_size: NA
cdr3_aa: CASSQDFGANYGYTF
cdr3_nt: TGCGCCAGCAGCCAAGATTTCGGGGCTAACTATGGCTACACCTTC

v_call: TRBV30
j_call: TRBJ2-5
d_call: NA
cdr3_length: 13
clone_size: NA
cdr3_aa: CAWRKRDQETQYF
cdr3_nt: TGTGCCTGGAGGAAGAGGGATCAAGAGACCCAGTACTTC

v_call: TRBV7-2
j_call: TRBJ2-1
d_call: NA
cdr3_length: 13
clone_size: NA
cdr3_aa: CASSLARYNEQFF
cdr3_nt: TGTGCCAGCAGCTTAGCGAGGTACAATGAGCAGTTCTTC

v_call: TRBV3-1/TRBV3-2
j_call: TRBJ1-2
d_call: NA
cdr3_length: 14
clone_size: NA
cdr3_aa: CASSQRAGLGSYTF
cdr3_nt: TGTGCCAGCAGCCAAAGAGCAGGCCTCGGTAGCTACACCTTC

v_call: TRBV4-2
j_call: TRBJ1-5
d_call: TRBD1
cdr3_length: 15
clone_size: NA
cdr3_aa: CASSARQGPLQPQHF
cdr3_nt: TGTGCCAGCAGCGCCCGACAGGGGCCCCTTCAGCCCCAGCATTTT

v_call: TRBV4-1
j_call: TRBJ2-6
d_call: TRBD1
cdr3_length: 19
clone_size: NA
cdr3_aa: CASSQRRTGADGGANVLTF
cdr3_nt: TGCGCCAGCAGCCAACGCAGGACAGGGGCGGACGGTGGGGCCAACGTCCTGACTTTC

v_call: TRBV14
j_call: TRBJ1-6
d_call: TRBD1
cdr3_length: 16
clone_size: NA
cdr3_aa: CASSQDIQGVHSPLHF
cdr3_nt: TGTGCCAGCAGCCAAGATATCCAGGGGGTTCATTCACCCCTCCACTTT

v_call: TRBV6-5
j_call: TRBJ2-7
d_call: NA
cdr3_length: 13
clone_size: NA
cdr3_aa: CASSRGQGSEQYF
cdr3_nt: TGTGCCAGCAGTCGAGGGCAGGGGAGCGAGCAGTACTTC

v_call: TRBV25-1
j_call: TRBJ2-1
d_call: NA
cdr3_length: 13
clone_size: NA
cdr3_aa: CASSERGNNEQFF
cdr3_nt: TGTGCCAGCAGTGAAAGGGGGAACAATGAGCAGTTCTTC

v_call: TRBV6-1
j_call: TRBJ2-5
d_call: TRBD2
cdr3_length: 18
clone_size: NA
cdr3_aa: CASSEVLSLAGRQETQYF
cdr3_nt: TGTGCCAGCAGTGAAGTTCTCTCCCTAGCGGGGAGACAAGAGACCCAGTACTTC

v_call: TRBV19
j_call: TRBJ1-1
d_call: NA
cdr3_length: 14
clone_size: NA
cdr3_aa: CASSMGGEGTEAFF
cdr3_nt: TGTGCCAGTAGTATGGGGGGTGAGGGCACTGAAGCTTTCTTT

v_call: TRBV5-1
j_call: TRBJ2-3
d_call: TRBD2
cdr3_length: 17
clone_size: NA
cdr3_aa: CASSPLTSGPSTDTQYF
cdr3_nt: TGCGCCAGCAGCCCTCTAACTAGCGGGCCCAGCACAGATACGCAGTATTTT

v_call: TRBV29-1
j_call: TRBJ1-3
d_call: NA
cdr3_length: 14
clone_size: NA
cdr3_aa: CSVGKGGTGNTIYF
cdr3_nt: TGCAGCGTTGGAAAAGGGGGAACGGGAAACACCATATATTTT

v_call: TRBV21-1
j_call: TRBJ2-1
d_call: NA
cdr3_length: 16
clone_size: NA
cdr3_aa: CASSKLRSTGGDEQFF
cdr3_nt: TGTGCCAGCAGCAAACTCAGGTCGACAGGGGGCGATGAGCAGTTCTTC

v_call: TRBV6-5
j_call: TRBJ1-5
d_call: TRBD1
cdr3_length: 14
clone_size: NA
cdr3_aa: CASKQQGEAQPQHF
cdr3_nt: TGTGCCAGCAAACAACAGGGGGAGGCTCAGCCCCAGCATTTT

v_call: TRBV3-1/TRBV3-2
j_call: TRBJ2-1
d_call: NA
cdr3_length: 13
clone_size: NA
cdr3_aa: CASSQGRVNEQFF
cdr3_nt: TGTGCCAGCAGCCAAGGCAGGGTCAATGAGCAGTTCTTC

v_call: TRBV5-4
j_call: TRBJ2-2
d_call: TRBD2
cdr3_length: 15
clone_size: NA
cdr3_aa: CASSPRRGDTGELFF
cdr3_nt: TGTGCCAGCAGCCCGCGGCGGGGGGACACCGGGGAGCTGTTTTTT

v_call: TRBV7-2
j_call: TRBJ1-2
d_call: NA
cdr3_length: 15
clone_size: NA
cdr3_aa: CASSLVTGRGNGYTF
cdr3_nt: TGTGCCAGCAGCTTAGTCACAGGCCGTGGGAATGGCTACACCTTC

v_call: TRBV12-5
j_call: TRBJ2-7
d_call: TRBD2
cdr3_length: 14
clone_size: NA
cdr3_aa: CASAPSGGGLEQYF
cdr3_nt: TGTGCTAGTGCTCCGAGCGGGGGGGGTCTCGAGCAGTACTTC

v_call: TRBV6-5
j_call: TRBJ1-1
d_call: NA
cdr3_length: 15
clone_size: NA
cdr3_aa: CASSYVASKNTEAFF
cdr3_nt: TGTGCCAGCAGTTACGTGGCCAGTAAGAACACTGAAGCTTTCTTT

v_call: TRBV7-9
j_call: TRBJ2-5
d_call: NA
cdr3_length: 15
clone_size: NA
cdr3_aa: CASSLPGQSRETQYF
cdr3_nt: TGTGCCAGCAGCTTACCCGGACAGTCAAGAGAAACCCAGTACTTC

v_call: TRBV2
j_call: TRBJ1-2
d_call: NA
cdr3_length: 11
clone_size: NA
cdr3_aa: CASSERYGYTF
cdr3_nt: TGTGCCAGCAGTGAACGGTATGGCTACACCTTC

v_call: TRBV25-1
j_call: TRBJ1-2
d_call: NA
cdr3_length: 16
clone_size: NA
cdr3_aa: CASSEYKREGEDGYTF
cdr3_nt: TGTGCCAGCAGTGAATATAAGCGGGAAGGGGAAGATGGCTACACCTTC

v_call: TRBV18
j_call: TRBJ2-1
d_call: NA
cdr3_length: 15
clone_size: NA
cdr3_aa: CASSPLNTGYNEQFF
cdr3_nt: TGTGCCAGCTCACCATTGAATACAGGCTACAATGAGCAGTTCTTC

v_call: TRBV27
j_call: TRBJ2-5
d_call: TRBD2
cdr3_length: 14
clone_size: NA
cdr3_aa: CASRLAGAQETQYF
cdr3_nt: TGTGCCAGCAGACTAGCGGGGGCCCAAGAGACCCAGTACTTC

v_call: TRBV18
j_call: TRBJ1-4
d_call: NA
cdr3_length: 12
clone_size: NA
cdr3_aa: CASSPYHEKLFF
cdr3_nt: TGTGCCAGCTCACCCTACCACGAAAAACTGTTTTTT

v_call: TRBV10-3
j_call: TRBJ2-7
d_call: TRBD1
cdr3_length: 13
clone_size: many
cdr3_aa: CAISVYRGYEQYF
cdr3_nt: TGTGCCATCAGTGTTTACAGGGGATACGAGCAGTACTTC

v_call: TRBV5-1
j_call: TRBJ1-2
d_call: NA
cdr3_length: 16
clone_size: NA
cdr3_aa: CASSPLGDTDPDGYTF
cdr3_nt: TGCGCCAGCAGCCCACTTGGGGACACTGACCCAGATGGCTACACCTTC

v_call: TRBV18
j_call: TRBJ1-1
d_call: NA
cdr3_length: 13
clone_size: few
cdr3_aa: CASSPPQAQGAFF
cdr3_nt: TGTGCCAGCTCACCACCGCAGGCTCAGGGAGCTTTCTTT

v_call: TRBV11-3
j_call: TRBJ2-1
d_call: NA
cdr3_length: 14
clone_size: NA
cdr3_aa: CASSGRDSGDEQFF
cdr3_nt: TGTGCCAGCAGCGGCCGGGACTCGGGGGATGAGCAGTTCTTC

v_call: TRBV28
j_call: TRBJ1-2
d_call: NA
cdr3_length: 14
clone_size: NA
cdr3_aa: CASSLVSQGYGYTF
cdr3_nt: TGTGCCAGCAGTTTAGTGTCCCAGGGTTATGGCTACACCTTC

v_call: TRBV3-1/TRBV3-2
j_call: TRBJ2-4
d_call: TRBD1
cdr3_length: 17
clone_size: few
cdr3_aa: CASSQTRQGSSKNIQYF
cdr3_nt: TGTGCCAGCAGCCAAACTCGACAGGGGTCGTCCAAAAACATTCAGTACTTC

v_call: TRBV6-5
j_call: TRBJ1-5
d_call: NA
cdr3_length: 12
clone_size: NA
cdr3_aa: CASGTGTQPQHF
cdr3_nt: TGTGCCAGCGGAACAGGGACTCAGCCCCAGCATTTT

v_call: TRBV4-1
j_call: TRBJ2-1
d_call: TRBD2
cdr3_length: 16
clone_size: NA
cdr3_aa: CASSQTPERGYNEQFF
cdr3_nt: TGCGCCAGCAGCCAAACGCCTGAGCGGGGGTACAATGAGCAGTTCTTC

v_call: TRBV6-5
j_call: TRBJ2-5
d_call: NA
cdr3_length: 14
clone_size: NA
cdr3_aa: CASRLTAAQETQYF
cdr3_nt: TGTGCCAGCAGACTAACGGCAGCTCAAGAGACCCAGTACTTC

v_call: TRBV27
j_call: TRBJ2-1
d_call: NA
cdr3_length: 14
clone_size: once
cdr3_aa: CASRLGVLREEQFF
cdr3_nt: TGTGCCAGCAGACTCGGGGTCCTACGGGAAGAGCAGTTCTTC

v_call: TRBV12-3/TRBV12-4
j_call: TRBJ1-2
d_call: NA
cdr3_length: 13
clone_size: NA
cdr3_aa: CASSWRQDYGYTF
cdr3_nt: TGTGCCAGCAGTTGGAGACAGGACTATGGCTACACCTTC

v_call: TRBV10-3
j_call: TRBJ2-7
d_call: NA
cdr3_length: 13
clone_size: NA
cdr3_aa: CAISEYRKYEQYF
cdr3_nt: TGTGCCATCAGTGAGTATAGAAAATACGAGCAGTACTTC

v_call: TRBV5-1
j_call: TRBJ2-6
d_call: TRBD1
cdr3_length: 17
clone_size: NA
cdr3_aa: CASSSVDDRGGANVLTF
cdr3_nt: TGCGCCAGCAGCTCGGTAGACGACAGGGGTGGGGCCAACGTCCTGACTTTC

v_call: TRBV5-1
j_call: TRBJ2-7
d_call: TRBD1
cdr3_length: 14
clone_size: NA
cdr3_aa: CASSLGTAPYEQYF
cdr3_nt: TGCGCCAGCAGCTTAGGGACAGCACCCTACGAGCAGTACTTC

v_call: TRBV6-5
j_call: TRBJ1-2
d_call: NA
cdr3_length: 14
clone_size: once
cdr3_aa: CASSYDRTNYGYTF
cdr3_nt: TGTGCCAGCAGTTATGACAGAACTAACTATGGCTACACCTTC

v_call: TRBV12-5
j_call: TRBJ2-1
d_call: TRBD1
cdr3_length: 15
clone_size: NA
cdr3_aa: CASGSTGTGYNEQFF
cdr3_nt: TGTGCTAGTGGTTCGACCGGGACAGGATACAATGAGCAGTTCTTC

v_call: TRBV19
j_call: TRBJ1-3
d_call: NA
cdr3_length: 15
clone_size: NA
cdr3_aa: CASSTRQNSGNTIYF
cdr3_nt: TGTGCCAGTAGTACCCGACAGAACTCTGGAAACACCATATATTTT